The source of this T cell receptor beta chain is a study of blood T cell repertoires in COVID-19. Libraries were prepared by immunoSEQ multiplex PCR; TCRdb keeps only in-frame clonotypes and omits some of them. This table holds approximately 480,000 clones, about 90% found once. The TCR comes from a woman between 18 and 30 years old who had recovered from COVID-19. Sequenced material: PBMCs or T cells enriched from blood (not recorded which).

CDR3 amino acids: CASREGAGELFF. The DNA for the CDR3 is TGTGCCAGCAGAGAAGGGGCCGGGGAGCTGTTTTTT. This chain connects TRBV12-3 or TRBV12-4 to TRBJ2-2; possibly TRBD1 for D (5 bases). The V end was cut by 6 bases, the J end by 6 bases, with 8 bases between. CDR3 length equals 12 residues.